The 32 T cell receptor beta chains below were found in one sample sequenced in a study of molecular identifiers for immune sequencing clone quantification. TCRdb reprocessed the PCR reads with MiXCR, giving one entry per CDR3 protein. The sample lists more than 550,000 distinct CDR3 sequences, over 25% occurring once. Material: naive CD8+ T cells from blood, with Jurkat cell RNA spiked in. Subset of the sample: FACS-sorted CD8+CD4-CCR7+CD45RA+ naive T cells. All receptors come from a human donor in good health. Some libraries in this study had Jurkat cell RNA spiked in.

In its sample, this clonotype was seen many times. The CDR3 DNA is TGCGCCAGCAGACAGGTTTGGGGCACAGATACGCAGTATTTT. Its protein product is CASRQVWGTDTQYF. This rearrangement joins TRBV4-1 to TRBJ2-3, with TRBD1 as a possible D gene (5 bases). V lost 6 bases, J lost 1 base, and 11 bases lay in between. The CDR3 loop spans 14 amino acids. CDR1 MGHRA and CDR2 YSYEKL come from the germline V gene.

This clonotype has at least ten counts. V and J are TRBV6-2 or TRBV6-3 and TRBJ1-5, with D tentatively TRBD1 (5 bases). The CDR3 has 14 residues. V was pared by 8 bases and J by 5 bases, with 16 bases between. CDR1 and CDR2 from the germline V gene are MNHEY and SVGEGT. CDR3 sequence reads: CASAPGLADQPQHF. As DNA, the CDR3 is TGTGCCAGCGCTCCGGGACTAGCGGATCAGCCCCAGCATTTT.

This clonotype was detected ten times or more. The V and J genes are TRBV10-3 and TRBJ2-7; 7 bases fit TRBD2. Germline-derived CDR1 and CDR2 are ENHRY and SYGVKD. V lost 6 bases and J lost 7; bases outside the gene matches: 6. This CDR3 has 12 residues. The DNA of the CDR3 is TGTGCCATCAGCGGACTAGACGGGGAGCAGTACTTC. Translating gives CAISGLDGEQYF.

To note about this clonotype: With a much larger clone just one base away, this may be a read error. V is TRBV20-1 and J is TRBJ2-3; TRBD1 matches at 7 bases. Germline V gene lookup returns CDR1 DFQATT and CDR2 SNEGSKA (reference sequence). The CDR3 runs 15 residues. This CDR3 reads CRARDDRESTDTQYF. In nucleotides, the CDR3 is TGCAGAGCTAGAGATGACAGGGAGAGCACAGATACGCAGTATTTT.

The chain has TRBV28 and TRBJ2-1; no firm D call. Per germline, CDR1 MDHEN and CDR2 SYDVKM. The CDR3 loop spans 13 amino acids. V lost 3 bases and J 6 bases, leaving 9 bases between the germline ends. The CDR3 loop is CASSLRKINEQFF. The CDR3 DNA sequence: TGTGCCAGCAGTTTGAGGAAAATCAATGAGCAGTTCTTC.

For this clonotype: The junction departs from the called germline gene at one end, perhaps through a read error. The genes are TRBV12-5 and TRBJ2-7; 9 nucleotides agree with TRBD1. The CDR3 has 15 residues. Germline CDR1 reads LGHNT; CDR2 reads FRNRAP. CDR3 protein: CASGLETGGLYEQYF. Written as DNA, the CDR3 is TGTGCTAGTGGTTTGGAGACAGGGGGTCTCTACGAGCAGTATTTC.

In regard to this clonotype: A read error may explain this, as a much larger clone is one base away. V and J are TRBV30 and TRBJ1-4; 8 bases map to TRBD1. Trimming removed 0 bases from V and 10 bases from J; junction bases left unmatched: 7. The CDR3 covers 14 residues. The germline gives CDR1 GTSNPN, CDR2 SVGIG (reference sequence). The CDR3 sequence is CAWSVGTGGRKLFF. The DNA of the CDR3 is TGTGCCTGGAGTGTCGGGACAGGAGGGCGAAAACTGTTTTTT.

This clonotype was detected ten times or more. The chain uses TRBV12-5 and TRBJ2-2; 11 bases map to TRBD1. From germline, CDR1 is LGHNT and CDR2 FRNRAP. CDR3 size: 16 residues. V shed 4 bases, J shed 7 bases, and the junction held 8 bases outside the gene matches. CDR3 amino acids: CASGSLDRGRNGELFF. The CDR3 DNA follows: TGTGCTAGTGGTTCCCTGGACAGGGGGCGTAACGGGGAGCTGTTTTTT.

The rearrangement uses TRBV27 and TRBJ2-5; TRBD2 aligns across 8 bases. CDR3 size: 15 residues. J gave up 7 bases and V 8 bases, and 15 bases lay outside the gene matches. The germline gives CDR1 MNHEY, CDR2 SMNVEV (reference sequence). The CDR3 DNA reads as TGTGCCAGCGCACCTCGGCGGGAGGAAACAGGGACCCAGTACTTC. It encodes CASAPRREETGTQYF.

This sequence joins TRBV18 and TRBJ2-7, with unresolved D. Germline-derived CDR1 and CDR2 are KGHSH and LQKENI. Trimming left V 3 bases short and J 5 bases short, with 11 bases between. The CDR3 runs 13 residues. For the CDR3, the DNA is TGTGCCAGCTCACCTGGCGGATCGGACGAGCAGTACTTC. Protein product: CASSPGGSDEQYF.

This clonotype showed up many times. V gene TRBV6-5 combines with J gene TRBJ2-7; 11 bases align to TRBD2. The germline CDR1 and CDR2 sequences are MNHEY and SVGAGI. This CDR3 is built from 16 residues. The ends lost 2 bases at V and 4 bases at J; junction bases unmatched: 7. This CDR3 reads CASSYGTSGGTYEQYF. The CDR3 nucleotides are TGTGCCAGCAGTTACGGTACTAGCGGGGGAACTTACGAGCAGTACTTC.

This clonotype was counted between two and nine times. This may arise from a read error, as a much more abundant clone is one base away. CDR3 sequence (DNA): TGTGCCAGTACCAGGGAGGGGGCAGTCTACACAGGTACGCAGTATTTT. Translated: CASTREGAVYTGTQYF. The chain employs TRBV19 and TRBJ2-3; D possibly matches TRBD1 or TRBD2 (7 bases each). Looked up from germline, CDR1 is LNHDA and CDR2 is SQIVND (reference sequence). This CDR3 is 16 amino acids long.

The chain has TRBV20-1 and TRBJ2-3, with 13 bases aligning to TRBD2. V trimming: 6 bases; J trimming: 3 bases; junction bases outside the gene matches: 18. CDR3 size: 19 residues. The germline CDR1 and CDR2 sequences are DFQATT and SNEGSKA (reference sequence). The CDR3 nucleotides read TGCAGTGCCCCCCCCGGGATGACTAGCGGGGGGCCTGAAACAGATACGCAGTATTTT. Translation: CSAPPGMTSGGPETDTQYF.

This clonotype was seen a few times. This rearrangement joins TRBV20-1 to TRBJ1-5, with D possibly TRBD1 on 5 matching bases. The CDR3 runs to 16 residues. Germline V gene lookup returns CDR1 DFQATT and CDR2 SNEGSKA (reference sequence). The CDR3 sequence is CSAGIKGRWSNQPQHF. DNA for the CDR3: TGCAGCGCAGGGATTAAGGGGCGATGGAGCAATCAGCCCCAGCATTTT.

The chain couples TRBV7-9 to TRBJ2-5, with D perhaps given as TRBD1 or TRBD2 (5 bases each). The CDR3 extends over 16 amino acids. CDR1 is SEHNR, CDR2 FQNEAQ, per germline (reference sequence). V was clipped by 1 base and J by 3 bases, with 15 bases between them. The CDR3 sequence is CASSLEFGQGEETQYF. The CDR3 DNA reads TGTGCCAGCAGCTTAGAATTCGGGCAGGGAGAAGAGACCCAGTACTTC.

In its sample, this clonotype was seen many times. CDR3 sequence (DNA): TGTGCCAGCAGGCCGGCCGTTAATTCACCCCTCCACTTT. This gives the protein CASRPAVNSPLHF. The rearrangement uses TRBV12-3 or TRBV12-4 and TRBJ1-6, with unresolved D. Deletions cut 6 bases from V and 6 bases from J, with 9 bases between. The CDR3 loop spans 13 amino acids.

This clonotype was counted many times. The chain uses TRBV27 and TRBJ2-7, with TRBD1 matching over 7 bases. CDR3 length: 16 amino acids. Germline V gene sequence: CDR1 MNHEY, CDR2 SMNVEV (reference sequence). With V trimmed by 5 bases and J by 0 bases, 10 bases remained unmatched. DNA of the CDR3: TGTGCCAGCAGTCCGGGGACAGCCACTAGCTCCTACGAGCAGTACTTC. This encodes CASSPGTATSSYEQYF.

The V and J genes are TRBV19 and TRBJ1-3; the match to TRBD1 covers 9 bases. This CDR3 contains 16 residues. Trimming took 9 bases from V and 0 from J; bases not matched to a gene: 9. CDR1 and CDR2 (germline): LNHDA, SQIVND (reference sequence). The CDR3, as DNA: TGTGCCAGCCCCTCCGGGACAGGGCACTCTGGAAACACCATATATTTT. Translated, it gives CASPSGTGHSGNTIYF. Full variable domain (missing parts from reference TRBV19 and TRBJ1-3): DGGITQSPKYLFRKEGQNVTLSCEQNLNHDAMYWYRQDPGQGLRLIYYSQIVNDFQKGDIAEGYSVSREKKESFPLTVTSAQKNPTAFYLCASPSGTGHSGNTIYFGEGSWLTVV.

This clonotype was seen a handful of times. The rearrangement links TRBV27 to TRBJ2-3, with D unclear. Germline V gene lookup returns CDR1 MNHEY and CDR2 SMNVEV (reference sequence). Between the trimmed V and J ends, which lost 1 base and 0 bases, there was a span of 8 bases. The CDR3 length is 15 residues. The CDR3 region has the DNA TGTGCCAGCAGTTTATTTGAAACTAGCACAGATACGCAGTATTTT. Translated, it gives CASSLFETSTDTQYF.

This clonotype was seen a single time. Possible read error: a much larger clone is one base away. The chain uses TRBV6-5 and TRBJ2-7; either TRBD1 or TRBD2 may supply D (5 bases each). Germline V gene lookup returns CDR1 MNHEY and CDR2 SVGAGI. The length of the CDR3 is 14 residues. The CDR3 protein is CACSPFGTDYEQYF. As DNA, the CDR3 is TGTGCCTGCAGTCCGTTCGGGACGGACTACGAGCAGTACTTC.

This clonotype was counted a few times. This could be a read error, since a much larger clone is one nucleotide away. This chain links TRBV6-2 or TRBV6-3 with TRBJ1-5; a possible D gene is TRBD1 (5 bases). The V and J ends lost 5 bases and 10 bases respectively, with 18 bases between them. The germline gives CDR1 MNHEY, CDR2 SVGEGT. The CDR3 has 14 amino acids. The CDR3 DNA reads TGTGCCAGCAGTACGCCCGGGACTGCTCACCCCCAGCATTTT. Translation: CASSTPGTAHPQHF.

This clonotype has just one count. Just one base apart from a much larger clone, this may be a read error. The rearrangement uses TRBV19 and TRBJ2-1, with D possibly TRBD2 on 5 matching bases. Per the germline V gene, CDR1 is LNHDA and CDR2 is SQIVND (reference sequence). The CDR3 contains 13 residues. V lost 3 bases and J 11 bases, leaving 14 bases between the germline ends. This CDR3 reads CASSIFLAHKQFF. DNA for the CDR3: TGTGCCAGTAGTATTTTTCTAGCCCATAAGCAGTTCTTC.

There are many counts of this clonotype. The chain employs TRBV7-6 and TRBJ2-2; D is uncertain. Trimming removed 4 bases from V and 6 bases from J, with 3 bases in between. The CDR3 has 11 residues. CDR1 is SGHVS, CDR2 FNYEAQ, per germline. The CDR3 loop is CASSYPGELFF. The DNA for the CDR3 is TGTGCCAGCAGCTATCCCGGGGAGCTGTTTTTT.

This clonotype was observed at least ten times. The rearrangement links TRBV6-5 to TRBJ1-1, with 7 bases fitting TRBD1. Unmatched junction bases numbered 2, after V lost 6 bases and J lost 7 bases. This CDR3 has 11 residues. CDR1 and CDR2 (germline): MNHEY, SVGAGI. The CDR3 DNA sequence: TGTGCCAGCAGCACAGGGGTTGAAGCTTTCTTT. Protein sequence: CASSTGVEAFF.

This clonotype was detected a few times. A much larger clone lies a single base off, so this may be a read error. CDR3 loop: CASTSYEQYF. CDR3 DNA sequence: TGTGCCAGCACCTCCTACGAGCAGTACTTC. The chain employs TRBV2 and TRBJ2-7; no clear D gene. V was clipped by 7 bases and J by 0 bases, with 1 base between them. This CDR3 comprises 10 residues. The germline gives CDR1 SNHLY, CDR2 FYNNEI.

This clonotype was detected many times. This chain links TRBV7-2 with TRBJ2-2, with D perhaps matching TRBD1 or TRBD2 (5 bases each). V gave up 3 bases and J gave up 8 bases, with 10 bases separating them. The CDR3 contains 13 residues. The germline CDR1 and CDR2 sequences are SGHTA and FQGNSA. This CDR3 is CASSFGATGELFF. CDR3 nucleotide sequence: TGTGCCAGCAGCTTCGGGGCCACGGGGGAGCTGTTTTTT.

Ten or more counts support this clonotype. This sequence joins TRBV27 and TRBJ1-5; a possible D gene is TRBD1 (6 bases). Per germline, CDR1 MNHEY and CDR2 SMNVEV (reference sequence). The CDR3 contains 18 residues. V lost 0 bases and J lost 0, with 15 bases in between. CDR3 DNA sequence: TGTGCCAGCAGTTTATCGGGGGCAGCTTTGTATAGCAATCAGCCCCAGCATTTT. Protein: CASSLSGAALYSNQPQHF.

This clonotype was detected many times. The J gene is TRBJ1-5, the V gene TRBV4-1; D gene unclear. The germline gives CDR1 MGHRA, CDR2 YSYEKL. The CDR3 extends over 15 amino acids. The V gene lost 1 base and the J gene lost 0 bases, with 7 bases spanning the gap. Written as DNA, the CDR3 is TGCGCCAGCAGCCAAGTCGAGAATAGCAATCAGCCCCAGCATTTT. Translated, it gives CASSQVENSNQPQHF.

This clonotype was counted many times. The chain recombines TRBV5-6 with TRBJ1-2; weak D call: TRBD1 (6 bases). Looked up from germline, CDR1 is SGHDT and CDR2 is YYEEEE. V dropped 7 bases and J dropped 3 bases, with 13 bases sitting between them. The CDR3 has 13 residues. The CDR3 loop reads CASGETGHYGYTF. The CDR3 DNA follows: TGTGCCAGCGGAGAAACAGGGCACTATGGCTACACCTTC. The complete variable domain, with remaining parts taken from reference TRBV5-6 and TRBJ1-2, reads DAGVTQSPTHLIKTRGQQVTLRCSPKSGHDTVSWYQQALGQGPQFIFQYYEEEERQRGNFPDRFSGHQFPNYSSELNVNALLLGDSALYLCASGETGHYGYTFGSGTRLTVV.

This chain joins TRBV6-6 and TRBJ2-1; TRBD2 might be the D (6 bases). V was cut by 5 bases and J by 4 bases, with 15 bases left in between. The V gene's germline CDR1 is MNHNY and CDR2 SVGAGI (reference sequence). CDR3 size: 15 residues. This CDR3 reads CASSLTLALYNEQFF. The CDR3 bases are TGTGCCAGCAGTCTAACCCTAGCGCTTTACAATGAGCAGTTCTTC.

This clonotype was seen a handful of times. V is TRBV20-1 and J is TRBJ1-1; tentatively, D is TRBD1 (6 bases). This CDR3 region has 16 residues. CDR1 is DFQATT and CDR2 is SNEGSKA in the germline V gene (reference sequence). V lost 1 base and J 1 base, leaving 16 bases between the germline ends. CDR3 residues: CSARGGGGQQNTEAFF. CDR3 sequence (DNA): TGCAGTGCTAGAGGGGGGGGCGGGCAACAGAACACTGAAGCTTTCTTT.

The rearrangement uses TRBV27 and TRBJ2-5; 11 nucleotides agree with TRBD1. Looked up from germline, CDR1 is MNHEY and CDR2 is SMNVEV (reference sequence). After removal of 4 bases from V and 5 bases from J, the junction contained 6 bases not matched to a gene. The length of the CDR3 is 15 residues. CDR3 in amino acids: CASSSWGTGGETQYF. DNA for the CDR3: TGTGCCAGCAGTTCATGGGGGACAGGGGGGGAGACCCAGTACTTC.